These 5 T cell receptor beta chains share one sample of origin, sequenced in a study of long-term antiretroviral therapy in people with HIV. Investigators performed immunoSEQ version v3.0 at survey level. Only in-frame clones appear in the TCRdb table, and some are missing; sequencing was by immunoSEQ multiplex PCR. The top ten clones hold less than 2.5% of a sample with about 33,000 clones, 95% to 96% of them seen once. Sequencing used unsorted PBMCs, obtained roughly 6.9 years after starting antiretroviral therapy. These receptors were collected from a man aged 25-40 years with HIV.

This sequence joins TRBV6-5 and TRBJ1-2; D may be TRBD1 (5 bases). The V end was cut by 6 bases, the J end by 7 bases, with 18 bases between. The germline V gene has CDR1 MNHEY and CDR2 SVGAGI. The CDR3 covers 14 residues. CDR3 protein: CASRGETESGGYTF. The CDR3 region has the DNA TGTGCCAGCAGGGGGGAAACAGAATCAGGTGGCTACACCTTC.

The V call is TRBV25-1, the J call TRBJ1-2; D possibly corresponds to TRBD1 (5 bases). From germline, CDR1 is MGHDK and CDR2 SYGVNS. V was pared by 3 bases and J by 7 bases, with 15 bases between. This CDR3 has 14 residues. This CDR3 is CASSESAQGRGYTF. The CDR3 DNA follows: TGTGCCAGCAGTGAGTCTGCGCAGGGACGTGGCTACACCTTC.

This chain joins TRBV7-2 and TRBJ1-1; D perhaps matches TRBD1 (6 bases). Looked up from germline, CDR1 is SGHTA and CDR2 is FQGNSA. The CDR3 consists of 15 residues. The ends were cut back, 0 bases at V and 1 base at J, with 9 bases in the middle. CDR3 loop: CASSLAPGENTEAFF. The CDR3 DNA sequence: TGTGCCAGCAGCTTAGCCCCAGGGGAGAACACTGAAGCTTTCTTT.

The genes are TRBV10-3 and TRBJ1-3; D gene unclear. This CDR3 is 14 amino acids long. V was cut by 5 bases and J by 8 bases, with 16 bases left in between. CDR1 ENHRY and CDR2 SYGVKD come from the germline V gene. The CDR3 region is CAISPSGRVDTIYF. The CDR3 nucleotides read TGTGCCATCAGTCCATCCGGGCGGGTGGACACCATATATTTT.

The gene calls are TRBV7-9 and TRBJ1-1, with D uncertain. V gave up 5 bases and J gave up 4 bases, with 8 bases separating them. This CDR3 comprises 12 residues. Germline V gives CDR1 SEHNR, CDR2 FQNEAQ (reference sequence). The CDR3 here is CASSPASTEAFF. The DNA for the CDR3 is TGTGCCAGCAGCCCCGCATCCACTGAAGCTTTCTTT.